What follows describes a single T cell receptor beta chain. What it recognizes is unknown. The sample comes from a study of T cell responses to AZD1222 COVID-19 vaccine. Study-wide results and limits: Sampling captured repertoires only after the peak T cell response. In a largely white British group with more females than males, clonal diversity was possibly underestimated.

Assay: immunoSEQ multiplex PCR; the TCRdb copy retains only in-frame clones and omits some. The table has some 190,000 clones, approximately 94% seen once; the top ten hold 1.7%. Losses at the gene ends were 4 bases for V and 1 base for J; bases not matched to a gene: 5. In germline, CDR1 is KGHDR, CDR2 SFDVKD. CDR3 length: 15 residues. The input for sequencing was peripheral blood, taken 28 days after the second dose of the MenACWY control vaccine. This sequence was found in an adult who received the MenACWY meningococcal vaccine as a control. This chain connects TRBV24-1 to TRBJ1-2, with 7 positions matching TRBD1. In nucleotides, the CDR3 is TGTGCCACCAGTGACAACCGACAGGGTAACTATGGCTACACCTTC. Its protein is CATSDNRQGNYGYTF.